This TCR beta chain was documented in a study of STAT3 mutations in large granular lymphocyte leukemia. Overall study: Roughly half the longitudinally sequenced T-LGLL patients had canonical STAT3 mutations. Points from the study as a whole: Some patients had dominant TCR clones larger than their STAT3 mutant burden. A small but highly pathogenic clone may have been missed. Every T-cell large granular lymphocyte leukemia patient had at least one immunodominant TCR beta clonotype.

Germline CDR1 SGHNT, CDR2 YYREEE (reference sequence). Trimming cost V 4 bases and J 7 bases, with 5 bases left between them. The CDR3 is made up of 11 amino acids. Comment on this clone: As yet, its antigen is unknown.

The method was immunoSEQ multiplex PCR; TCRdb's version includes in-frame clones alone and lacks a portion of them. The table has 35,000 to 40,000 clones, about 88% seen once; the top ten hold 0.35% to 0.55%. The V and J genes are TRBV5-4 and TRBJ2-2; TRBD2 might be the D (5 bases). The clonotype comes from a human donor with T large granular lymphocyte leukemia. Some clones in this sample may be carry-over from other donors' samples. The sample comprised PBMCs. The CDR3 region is CASSAGGELFF. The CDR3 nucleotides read TGTGCCAGCAGCGCGGGCGGGGAGCTGTTTTTT.